These 23 T cell receptor beta chains share one sample of origin, sequenced in a study of blood T cells in healthy people across ages. Alongside a J-beta primer mix, a sample-barcoded 5' primer served in a second PCR lasting roughly 7 to 12 cycles. TCRdb redid the calling of the 5' RACE reads with MiXCR, one entry per CDR3 protein. The sample contains 1.5 million or so distinct CDR3 sequences, under 55% of which appear only once. The sample consisted of blood. The receptors here all came from a woman aged 18 to 35 in good health.

The chain has TRBV6-6 and TRBJ1-2; D is uncertain. Trimming took off 6 bases at V and 5 bases at J, with 19 bases between the two ends. From germline, CDR1 is MNHNY and CDR2 SVGAGI (reference sequence). The CDR3 is 15 residues long. CDR3 sequence: CASRSPSGVTYGYTF. The CDR3 nucleotides read TGTGCCAGCAGATCCCCCAGTGGGGTAACTTATGGCTACACCTTC.

V is TRBV9 and J is TRBJ1-5; D perhaps matches TRBD1 (6 bases). The CDR3 covers 19 residues. The V and J ends lost 1 base and 3 bases respectively, with 23 bases between them. Germline loops: CDR1 SGDLS, CDR2 YYNGEE. The CDR3 nucleotides are TGTGCCAGCAGCGTAATGGCGATGGCTAAGGGGGATGACAATCAGCCCCAGCATTTT. Its protein is CASSVMAMAKGDDNQPQHF.

V is TRBV5-6 and J is TRBJ2-3, with TRBD1 identical over 7 bases. The ends lost 4 bases at V and 6 bases at J; junction bases unmatched: 5. Looked up from germline, CDR1 is SGHDT and CDR2 is YYEEEE. The CDR3 has 13 residues. CDR3 sequence (DNA): TGTGCCAGCAGCATGACAGGGCGGGATACGCAGTATTTT. Translation gives CASSMTGRDTQYF.

The chain links TRBV9 to TRBJ1-1; 7 bases are shared with TRBD1. The V segment lost 0 bases and the J segment 1 base; nucleotides outside the gene matches: 3. This CDR3 contains 15 residues. In germline, CDR1 is SGDLS, CDR2 YYNGEE. The CDR3 bases are TGTGCCAGCAGCGTAGGTTGGACAGGGAACACTGAAGCTTTCTTT. It yields the protein CASSVGWTGNTEAFF.

This clonotype occurred a few times. The rearrangement uses TRBV5-1 and TRBJ2-4; D gene uncertain. The DNA matches TRBJ2-7 better at its end, which makes the J call doubtful. The germline V gene has CDR1 SGHRS and CDR2 YFSETQ. This CDR3 contains 13 residues. The DNA for the CDR3 is TGCGCCAGCAAAGTCAGGCCAAACTACGAGCAGTACTTC. Residues: CASKVRPNYEQYF.

This chain joins TRBV5-6 and TRBJ1-1; 8 bases map to TRBD1. J lost 0 bases, V lost 3 bases, and 7 bases had no gene match. The CDR3 is 16 amino acids. CDR1 SGHDT and CDR2 YYEEEE come from the germline V gene. For the CDR3, the DNA is TGTGCCAGCAGCTGGGAACAGGGGGACATGAACACTGAAGCTTTCTTT. It specifies CASSWEQGDMNTEAFF.

The CDR3 DNA reads as TGCGCCAGCAGCCAACGGGAAGGGAGTGGGGATACGCAGTATTTT. This codes for CASSQREGSGDTQYF. The chain employs TRBV4-1 and TRBJ2-3; tentatively, D is TRBD2 (5 bases). Trimming removed 2 bases at V and 6 bases at J, with 15 bases between. This CDR3 is 15 amino acids long. Germline V gene data show CDR1 as MGHRA and CDR2 as YSYEKL.

The chain employs TRBV4-3 and TRBJ2-7; 7 bases are shared with TRBD1. With 3 bases clipped from V and 6 bases from J, the junction kept 5 bases outside the gene matches. Germline lookup yields CDR1 LGHNA and CDR2 YSLEER. This CDR3 comprises 13 residues. The CDR3 bases are TGCGCCAGCAGCCAGAGGGGGCTTACCGAGCAGTACTTC. Amino acid sequence: CASSQRGLTEQYF.

This chain connects TRBV20-1 to TRBJ1-1; no firm D call. Trimming stripped 5 bases from V and 4 bases from J, with 14 bases between. CDR3 length: 13 residues. Germline CDR1 reads DFQATT; CDR2 reads SNEGSKA (reference sequence). In DNA, the CDR3 is TGCAGTGCTTCCGAATCAGCGGGCACTGAAGCTTTCTTT. It codes for CSASESAGTEAFF.

This rearrangement joins TRBV3-1 to TRBJ2-7; 7 positions match TRBD1. The V and J ends lost 2 bases and 2 bases, in that order; junction bases with no gene match: 9. Germline V gene lookup returns CDR1 LGHDT and CDR2 YNNKEL (reference sequence). There are 16 residues in the CDR3. The CDR3 loop is CASSQPSGTEPYEQYF. The DNA for the CDR3 is TGTGCCAGCAGCCAACCCTCTGGGACAGAGCCCTACGAGCAGTACTTC.

V and J are TRBV7-9 and TRBJ1-2; D gene uncertain. From germline, CDR1 is SEHNR and CDR2 FQNEAQ (reference sequence). The CDR3 covers 13 residues. Trimming cost V 5 bases and J 8 bases, with 15 bases left between them. CDR3 region: CASSLDVGGGYTF. CDR3 nucleotide sequence: TGTGCCAGCAGCCTCGACGTCGGCGGGGGCTACACCTTC.

This clonotype has only a few counts. The chain carries TRBV10-3 and TRBJ1-1; TRBD1 matches 9 bases. The CDR3 is made up of 16 amino acids. The V and J ends lost 10 bases and 4 bases, in that order; junction bases with no gene match: 16. Germline values: CDR1 ENHRY, CDR2 SYGVKD. DNA of the CDR3: TGTGCCACCTCCGGGACAGGGCTTTTCGAGACCACTGAAGCTTTCTTT. This translates into CATSGTGLFETTEAFF.

This clonotype was seen a handful of times. This chain uses TRBV7-9 with TRBJ1-4; 8 nucleotides match TRBD1. Germline CDR1 and CDR2: SEHNR and FQNEAQ (reference sequence). Trimming took 4 bases from V and 11 from J; bases not matched to a gene: 6. The CDR3 contains 13 residues. CDR3 protein: CASSYQDREKLFF. The CDR3 DNA sequence: TGTGCCAGCAGCTACCAGGACAGGGAGAAACTGTTTTTT.

This clonotype was seen a single time. This sequence joins TRBV12-3 or TRBV12-4 and TRBJ1-1; the D gene is possibly TRBD1 (5 bases). The CDR3 extends over 15 amino acids. V was trimmed by 7 bases and J by 4 bases, leaving 19 bases between them. Here the CDR3 reads CASIPGGGRVTEAFF. Here the CDR3 DNA reads TGTGCCAGCATTCCCGGGGGGGGGAGGGTCACTGAAGCTTTCTTT.

This rearrangement joins TRBV4-3 to TRBJ2-1, with 9 positions matching TRBD2. The end of the DNA aligns better with TRBJ2-7, so the J call may be wrong. The CDR3 is made up of 17 amino acids. CDR1 is LGHNA and CDR2 is YSLEER in the germline V gene. CDR3 amino acids: CASSQGPTSGRNNEQYF. The CDR3 nucleotides read TGCGCCAGCAGCCAGGGCCCGACTAGCGGAAGAAACAATGAGCAGTACTTC.

This clonotype was picked up a small number of times. V and J are TRBV28 and TRBJ1-4; maybe TRBD1 (6 bases). Germline CDR1 and CDR2: MDHEN and SYDVKM. Trimming pared 5 bases from V and 7 bases from J, leaving 17 bases between. This CDR3 contains 15 residues. The CDR3 DNA is TGTGCCAGCAGTCCTAGGAGGGGGTTTGGTGAAAAACTGTTTTTT. The encoded protein is CASSPRRGFGEKLFF.

Only one count was recorded for this clonotype. The V call is TRBV27, the J call TRBJ1-1; TRBD1 aligns across 8 bases. The V and J ends lost 5 bases and 2 bases, in that order; junction bases with no gene match: 13. The CDR3 runs 17 residues. The germline V gene has CDR1 MNHEY and CDR2 SMNVEV (reference sequence). The CDR3 protein is CASSLFRGPIYNTEAFF. The CDR3 nucleotides read TGTGCCAGCAGTCTCTTCAGGGGGCCCATATATAACACTGAAGCTTTCTTT.

The J gene is TRBJ2-7, the V gene TRBV20-1; TRBD2 agrees at 7 bases. This CDR3 has 14 residues. The trim removed 5 bases at V and 7 bases at J, leaving 14 bases unmatched. Germline loops: CDR1 DFQATT, CDR2 SNEGSKA (reference sequence). The CDR3 DNA reads TGCAGTGCTCTAGCGGAAATATCCTACAATGAGCAGTACTTC. Translating it yields CSALAEISYNEQYF.

This clonotype showed up just once. CDR3 protein: CSGSRVGHTGELFF. In nucleotides, the CDR3 is TGCAGCGGGTCGCGGGTGGGGCACACCGGGGAGCTGTTTTTT. The chain combines TRBV29-1 with TRBJ2-2, with D perhaps matching TRBD1 or TRBD2 (5 bases each). The CDR3 spans 14 residues. CDR1 is SQVTM, CDR2 ANQGSEA, per germline. Trimming cost V 7 bases and J 3 bases, with 15 bases left between them.

In its sample, this clonotype was seen a few times. The gene calls are TRBV6-5 and TRBJ2-7; 13 bases line up with TRBD2. The germline gives CDR1 MNHEY, CDR2 SVGAGI. V trimming: 6 bases; J trimming: 4 bases; junction bases outside the gene matches: 3. The CDR3 is 14 residues long. The CDR3 reads CASRTSGRVYEQYF. For the CDR3, the DNA is TGTGCCAGCAGAACTAGCGGGAGGGTGTACGAGCAGTACTTC.

Of note for this clonotype: This may arise from a read error, as a much more abundant clone is one base away. This sequence joins TRBV20-1 and TRBJ2-1; 7 positions match TRBD1. Germline V gene lookup returns CDR1 DFQATT and CDR2 SNEGSKA (reference sequence). The CDR3 runs 12 residues. Here the CDR3 reads CSARFSGTERFF. The CDR3 region has the DNA TGCAGTGCTAGATTCTCCGGGACAGAGCGGTTCTTC.

The CDR3 region is CSARDGKGHEQFF. DNA of the CDR3: TGCAGTGCTAGAGATGGGAAAGGGCATGAGCAGTTCTTC. This chain uses TRBV20-1 with TRBJ2-1; D is unclear. V lost 0 bases, J lost 8 bases, and 11 bases lay in between. Germline CDR1 DFQATT, CDR2 SNEGSKA (reference sequence). CDR3 length: 13 residues.

V and J are TRBV15 and TRBJ2-1; 10 bases fit TRBD1. This CDR3 comprises 16 residues. CDR1 LNHNV and CDR2 YYDKDF come from the germline V gene (reference sequence). With 3 bases clipped from V and 7 bases from J, the junction kept 9 bases outside the gene matches. The CDR3 loop reads CATSRSRQGAWNEQFF. The CDR3, as DNA: TGTGCCACCAGCAGGTCTCGACAGGGGGCGTGGAATGAGCAGTTCTTC. The full variable domain, completed using reference TRBV15 and TRBJ2-1, is DAMVIQNPRYQVTQFGKPVTLSCSQTLNHNVMYWYQQKSSQAPKLLFHYYDKDFNNEADTPDNFQSRRPNTSFCFLDIRSPGLGDTAMYLCATSRSRQGAWNEQFFGPGTRLTVL.